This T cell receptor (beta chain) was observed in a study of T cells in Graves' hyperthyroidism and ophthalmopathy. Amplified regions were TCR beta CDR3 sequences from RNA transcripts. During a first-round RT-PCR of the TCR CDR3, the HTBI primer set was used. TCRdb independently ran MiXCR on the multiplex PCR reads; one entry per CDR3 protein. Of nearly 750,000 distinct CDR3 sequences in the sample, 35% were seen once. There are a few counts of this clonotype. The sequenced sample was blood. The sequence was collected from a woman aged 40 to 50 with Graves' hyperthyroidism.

The CDR3 nucleotides read TGTGCCAGCAGCCAAGGACAGGGTTGGGGTCGGGCTTTCTTT. Protein: CASSQGQGWGRAFF. The chain employs TRBV14 and TRBJ1-1; 7 nucleotides align to TRBD1. With 1 base clipped from V and 11 bases from J, the junction kept 10 bases outside the gene matches. The CDR3 contains 14 residues. The germline gives CDR1 SGHDN, CDR2 FVKESK.